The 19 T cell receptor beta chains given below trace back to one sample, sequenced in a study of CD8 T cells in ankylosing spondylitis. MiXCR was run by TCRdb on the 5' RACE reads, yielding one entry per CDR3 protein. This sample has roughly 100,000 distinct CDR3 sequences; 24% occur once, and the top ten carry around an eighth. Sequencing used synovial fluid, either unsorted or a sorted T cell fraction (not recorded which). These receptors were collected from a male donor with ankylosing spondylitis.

For the CDR3, the DNA is TGTGCCACCAGTGACGAGGGGACAGGGGGGAACACTGAAGCTTTCTTT. Its translation is CATSDEGTGGNTEAFF. This chain connects TRBV24-1 to TRBJ1-1, with 11 bases aligning to TRBD1. This CDR3 has 16 residues. V trimming: 4 bases; J trimming: 1 base; junction bases outside the gene matches: 4. The germline V gene has CDR1 KGHDR and CDR2 SFDVKD.

DNA for the CDR3: TGTGCCAGCAGTGTTTTGTCTAGCGGGAGCGAGCAGTACGTC. It specifies CASSVLSSGSEQYV. The chain uses TRBV2 and TRBJ2-7, with TRBD2 identical over 10 bases. V trimming: 4 bases; J trimming: 6 bases; junction bases outside the gene matches: 6. The CDR3 runs to 14 residues. Germline-derived CDR1 and CDR2 are SNHLY and FYNNEI.

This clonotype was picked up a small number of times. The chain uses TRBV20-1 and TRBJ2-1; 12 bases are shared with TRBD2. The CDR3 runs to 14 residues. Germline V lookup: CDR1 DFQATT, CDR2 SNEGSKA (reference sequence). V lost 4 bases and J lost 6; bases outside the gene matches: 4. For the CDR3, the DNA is TGCAGTGCTATCCCTAGCGGGAGGGCCAATGAGCAGTTCTTC. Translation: CSAIPSGRANEQFF.

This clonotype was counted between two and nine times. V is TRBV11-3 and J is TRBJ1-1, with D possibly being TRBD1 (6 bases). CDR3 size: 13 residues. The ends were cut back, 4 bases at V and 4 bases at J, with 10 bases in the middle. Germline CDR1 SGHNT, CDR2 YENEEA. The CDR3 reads CASSSTGFTEAFF. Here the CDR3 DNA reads TGTGCCAGCAGCTCTACAGGGTTCACTGAAGCTTTCTTT.

CDR3 sequence reads: CASSPMESGANVLTF. The CDR3, as DNA: TGTGCCAGCTCACCAATGGAGTCTGGGGCCAACGTCCTGACTTTC. The V gene is TRBV18, the J gene TRBJ2-6, with unresolved D. CDR3 length: 15 residues. The V and J ends lost 2 bases and 1 base respectively, with 6 bases between them. Per the germline V gene, CDR1 is KGHSH and CDR2 is LQKENI. Full variable domain (remainder filled in from reference TRBV18 and TRBJ2-6): NAGVMQNPRHLVRRRGQEARLRCSPMKGHSHVYWYRQLPEEGLKFMVYLQKENIIDESGMPKERFSAEFPKEGPSILRIQQVVRGDSAAYFCASSPMESGANVLTFGAGSRLTVL.

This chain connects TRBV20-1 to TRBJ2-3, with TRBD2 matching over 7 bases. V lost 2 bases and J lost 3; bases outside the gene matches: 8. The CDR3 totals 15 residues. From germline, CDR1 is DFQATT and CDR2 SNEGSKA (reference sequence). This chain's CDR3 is CSARLLAIGTDTQYF. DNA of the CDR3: TGCAGTGCTAGATTACTAGCGATTGGTACAGATACGCAGTATTTT.

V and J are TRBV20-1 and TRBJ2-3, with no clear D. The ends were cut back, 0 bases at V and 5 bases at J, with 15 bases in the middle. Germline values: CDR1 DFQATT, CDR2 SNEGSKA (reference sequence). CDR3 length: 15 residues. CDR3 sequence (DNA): TGCAGTGCTAGAGATAAGACCGTGGGAATAGATACGCAGTATTTT. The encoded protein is CSARDKTVGIDTQYF.

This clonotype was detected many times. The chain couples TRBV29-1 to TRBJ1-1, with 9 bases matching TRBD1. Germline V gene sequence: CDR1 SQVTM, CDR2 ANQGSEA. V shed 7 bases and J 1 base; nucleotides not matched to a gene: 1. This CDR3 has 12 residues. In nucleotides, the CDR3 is TGCAGCGGGGGACAGGGGAACACTGAAGCTTTCTTT. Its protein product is CSGGQGNTEAFF.

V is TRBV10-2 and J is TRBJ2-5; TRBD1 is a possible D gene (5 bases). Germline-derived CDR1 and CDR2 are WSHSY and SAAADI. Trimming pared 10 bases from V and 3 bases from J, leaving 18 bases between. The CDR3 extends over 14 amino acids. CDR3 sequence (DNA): TGCGCCACCCAGGGCATGTCGACGGAAGAGACCCAGTACTTC. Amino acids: CATQGMSTEETQYF.

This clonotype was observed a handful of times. The CDR3 is CASSPPGTSGRAKDTQYF. CDR3 bases: TGTGCCAGCAGCCCCCCCGGGACTAGCGGGAGGGCTAAGGATACGCAGTATTTT. This chain uses TRBV28 with TRBJ2-3, with 16 bases fitting TRBD2. The V segment lost 6 bases and the J segment 6 bases; nucleotides outside the gene matches: 12. The germline V gene encodes CDR1 MDHEN and CDR2 SYDVKM. CDR3 length: 18 residues. The entire variable domain, with the rest obtained from reference TRBV28 and TRBJ2-3, is as follows: DVKVTQSSRYLVKRTGEKVFLECVQDMDHENMFWYRQDPGLGLRLIYFSYDVKMKEKGDIPEGYSVSREKKERFSLILESASTNQTSMYLCASSPPGTSGRAKDTQYFGPGTRLTVL.

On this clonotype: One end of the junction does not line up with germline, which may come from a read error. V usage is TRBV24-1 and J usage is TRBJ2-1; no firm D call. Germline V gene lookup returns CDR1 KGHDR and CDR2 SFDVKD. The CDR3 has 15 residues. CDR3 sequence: CATSEPGLPNNVQFF. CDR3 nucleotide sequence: TGTGCCACCAGTGAGCCCGGCCTCCCCAACAATGTGCAGTTCTTC.

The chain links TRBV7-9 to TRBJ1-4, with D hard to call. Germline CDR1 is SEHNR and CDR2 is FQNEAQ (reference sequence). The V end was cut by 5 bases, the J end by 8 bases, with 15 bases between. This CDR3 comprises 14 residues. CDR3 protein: CASSDPLVEEKLFF. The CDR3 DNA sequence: TGTGCCAGCAGCGACCCCCTCGTGGAAGAAAAACTGTTTTTT.

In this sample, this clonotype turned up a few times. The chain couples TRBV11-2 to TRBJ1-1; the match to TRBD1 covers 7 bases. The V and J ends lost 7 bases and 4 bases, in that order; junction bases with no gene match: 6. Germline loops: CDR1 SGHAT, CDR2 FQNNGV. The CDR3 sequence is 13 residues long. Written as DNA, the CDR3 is TGTGCCAGCACCTTGTACAGGGGCACTGAAGCTTTCTTT. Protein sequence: CASTLYRGTEAFF. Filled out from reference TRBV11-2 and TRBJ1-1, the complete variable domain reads EAGVAQSPRYKIIEKRQSVAFWCNPISGHATLYWYQQILGQGPKLLIQFQNNGVVDDSQLPKDRFSAERLKGVDSTLKIQPAKLEDSAVYLCASTLYRGTEAFFGQGTRLTVV.

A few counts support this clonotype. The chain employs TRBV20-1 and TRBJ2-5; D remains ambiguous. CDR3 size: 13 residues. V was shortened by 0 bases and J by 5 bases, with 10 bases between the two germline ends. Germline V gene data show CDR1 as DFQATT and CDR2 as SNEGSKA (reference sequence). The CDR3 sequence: CSARDRFIETQYF. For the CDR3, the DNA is TGCAGTGCTAGAGATAGGTTTATCGAGACCCAGTACTTC.

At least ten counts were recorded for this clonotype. DNA for the CDR3: TGTGCCATCAGTGAGTCCCGGGGCGAGGGGATAGCCAAAAACATTCAGTACTTC. As protein: CAISESRGEGIAKNIQYF. The V call is TRBV10-3, the J call TRBJ2-4; D is possibly TRBD1 or TRBD2 (5 bases each). CDR3 size: 18 residues. Per the germline V gene, CDR1 is ENHRY and CDR2 is SYGVKD. V was shortened by 0 bases and J by 0 bases, with 15 bases between the two germline ends.

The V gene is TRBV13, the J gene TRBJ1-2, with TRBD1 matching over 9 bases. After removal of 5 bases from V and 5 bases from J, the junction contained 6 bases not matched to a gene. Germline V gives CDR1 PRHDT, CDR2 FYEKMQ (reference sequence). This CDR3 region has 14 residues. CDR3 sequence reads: CASSKGQGYYGYTF. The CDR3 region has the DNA TGTGCCAGCAGCAAGGGACAGGGATATTATGGCTACACCTTC.

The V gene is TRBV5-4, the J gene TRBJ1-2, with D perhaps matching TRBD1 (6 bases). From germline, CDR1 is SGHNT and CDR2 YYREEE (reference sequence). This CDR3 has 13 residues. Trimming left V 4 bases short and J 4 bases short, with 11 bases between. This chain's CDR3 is CASSPETGYGYTF. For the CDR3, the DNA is TGTGCCAGCAGCCCAGAGACAGGCTATGGCTACACCTTC.

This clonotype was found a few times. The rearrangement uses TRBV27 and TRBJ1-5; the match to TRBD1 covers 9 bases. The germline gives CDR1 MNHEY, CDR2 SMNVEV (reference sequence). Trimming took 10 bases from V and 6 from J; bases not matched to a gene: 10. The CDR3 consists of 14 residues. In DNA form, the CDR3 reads TGTGCCACGCGCGGGACAGGGACGGGTCAGCCCCAGCATTTT. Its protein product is CATRGTGTGQPQHF.

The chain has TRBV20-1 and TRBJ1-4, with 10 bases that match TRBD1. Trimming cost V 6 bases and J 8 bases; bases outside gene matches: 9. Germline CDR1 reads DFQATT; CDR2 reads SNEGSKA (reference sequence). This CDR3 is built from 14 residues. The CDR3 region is CSALDRGRGEKLFF. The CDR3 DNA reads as TGCAGTGCCCTTGACAGGGGGCGAGGGGAAAAACTGTTTTTT.